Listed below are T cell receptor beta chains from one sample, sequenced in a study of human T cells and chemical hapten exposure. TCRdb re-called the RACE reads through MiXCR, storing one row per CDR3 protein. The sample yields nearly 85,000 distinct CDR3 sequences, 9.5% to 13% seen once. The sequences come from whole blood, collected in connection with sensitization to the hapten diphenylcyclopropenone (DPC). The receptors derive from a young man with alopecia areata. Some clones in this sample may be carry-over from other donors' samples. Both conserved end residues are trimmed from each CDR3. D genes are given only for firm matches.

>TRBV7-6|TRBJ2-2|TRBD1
ASSFTGWTGGSGELF
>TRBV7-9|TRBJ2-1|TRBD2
ASSSGLENEQF
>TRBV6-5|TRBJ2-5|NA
ASSFARETQY
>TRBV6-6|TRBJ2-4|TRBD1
ASRGTENIQY
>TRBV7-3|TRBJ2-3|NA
ASSLSGQRTDTQY
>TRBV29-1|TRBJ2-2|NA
SVVTGRDTGELF
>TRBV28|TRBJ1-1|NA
ASSFRFPVRAYTEAF
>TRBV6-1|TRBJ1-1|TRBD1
ASSQGGIITEAF
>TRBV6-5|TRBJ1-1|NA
ASSSDTEAF
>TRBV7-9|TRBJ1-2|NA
ASTGAGTYGYT
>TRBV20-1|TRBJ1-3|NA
SAREGPGNTIY
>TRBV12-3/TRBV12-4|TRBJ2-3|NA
ASSLGSGSTDTQY
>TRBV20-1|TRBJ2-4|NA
SARDAGLAKNIQY
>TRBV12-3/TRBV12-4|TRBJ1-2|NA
ASSPPGRSYGYT
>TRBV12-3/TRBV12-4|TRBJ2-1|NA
ASTSQGGAYNEQF
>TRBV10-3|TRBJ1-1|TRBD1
AISDRGSEAF
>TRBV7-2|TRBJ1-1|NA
ASSTAGGENTEAF
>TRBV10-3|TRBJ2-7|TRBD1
AISPTGGYEQY
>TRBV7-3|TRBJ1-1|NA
ASSLNRNTEAF
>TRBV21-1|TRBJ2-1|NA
ARYRGGQGDNEQF
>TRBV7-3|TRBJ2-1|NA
ASSLRPRTSSYNEQF
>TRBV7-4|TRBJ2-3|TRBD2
ASSFRTSDEDTQY
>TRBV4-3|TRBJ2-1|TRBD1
ASRRQGDNEQF
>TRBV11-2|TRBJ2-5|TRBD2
ASSLVGLAVETQY
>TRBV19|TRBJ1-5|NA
ASRPPGISNQPQH